A selection of T cell receptor beta chains follows, all from one sample in a study of blood T cell repertoires in COVID-19. The method was immunoSEQ multiplex PCR; TCRdb's version includes in-frame clones alone and lacks a portion of them. The table shows roughly 140,000 clones, with approximately 88% occurring only once. Sequenced input: peripheral blood. Every receptor here comes from a man in his 70s with acute or convalescent COVID-19. CDR3s include the opening cysteine and the closing phenylalanine or tryptophan. D genes are given only for firm matches. Clone size, where shown, is once, few, many, or a class for clones that have expanded.

D,size,V,J,DNA,CDR3
TRBD1,NA,TRBV11-3,TRBJ2-3,TGTGCCAGCAGCCCCGCAGGGGGCATCAGCACAGATACGCAGTATTTT,CASSPAGGISTDTQYF
NA,NA,TRBV2,TRBJ1-5,TGTGCCAGCAGCCAGGGGACGGGAAATCAGCCCCAGCATTTT,CASSQGTGNQPQHF
NA,NA,TRBV5-1,TRBJ1-2,TGCGCCAGCAGCTTGGGGGGAGTTGATGCTGATGGCTACACCTTC,CASSLGGVDADGYTF
NA,once,TRBV3-1/TRBV3-2,TRBJ1-5,TGTGCCAGCAGCCAAGGGTCAGGGAATAGCAATCAGCCCCAGCATTTT,CASSQGSGNSNQPQHF
NA,NA,TRBV21-1,TRBJ1-3,TGTGCCAGCAGCCAACAACCCAAGGACAGGGAGGGAAACACCATATATTTT,CASSQQPKDREGNTIYF
NA,NA,TRBV2,TRBJ1-6,TGTGCCAGCAGTCTTAGAAATTCACCCCTCCACTTT,CASSLRNSPLHF
TRBD1,NA,TRBV28,TRBJ1-5,TGTGCCAGCAGCCACCGGGACAGTCGACAGCCCCAGCATTTT,CASSHRDSRQPQHF
TRBD1,NA,TRBV28,TRBJ1-2,TGTGCCAGCAGTTTTCGCGGGACAGGGCTACAGGGAGGCTACACCTTC,CASSFRGTGLQGGYTF
NA,NA,TRBV7-6,TRBJ2-7,TGTGCCAGCAGCTTGTTTACGGGAGCGCTTACCTACGAGCAGTACTTC,CASSLFTGALTYEQYF
NA,many,TRBV12-3/TRBV12-4,TRBJ2-2,TGTGCCAGCAGTTCCGAAGGGGCCGGGGAGCTGTTTTTT,CASSSEGAGELFF
NA,NA,TRBV28,TRBJ1-4,TGTGCCAGCCGCCTAGGAGGGACCCCTGAAAAACTGTTTTTT,CASRLGGTPEKLFF
TRBD2,NA,TRBV5-1,TRBJ2-7,TGCGCCAGCAGCCTAAATCTAGCGGCCGACTCCTACGAGCAGTACTTC,CASSLNLAADSYEQYF
NA,NA,TRBV19,TRBJ1-5,TGTGCCAGTAGCCCTGAGCAGGGTGGCAATCAGCCCCAGCATTTT,CASSPEQGGNQPQHF
TRBD1,NA,TRBV3-1/TRBV3-2,TRBJ1-5,TGTGCCAGCAGCCAAGGGCAGGGGGACAATCAGCCCCAGCATTTT,CASSQGQGDNQPQHF
NA,NA,TRBV30,TRBJ2-7,TGTGCCTGGACCTCGGGGAATTACTACGAGCAGTACTTC,CAWTSGNYYEQYF
NA,NA,TRBV19,TRBJ1-1,TGTGCCAGTAGCCCCCGGAACACTGAAGCTTTCTTT,CASSPRNTEAFF
NA,once,TRBV18,TRBJ1-5,TGTGCCAGCTCATCCGGGGAGGGACAGCCCCAGCATTTT,CASSSGEGQPQHF
NA,once,TRBV3-1/TRBV3-2,TRBJ2-3,TGTGCCAGCAGCCAAGGATTGGGGAGCACGGCAGATACGCAGTATTTT,CASSQGLGSTADTQYF
NA,NA,TRBV25-1,TRBJ1-3,TGTGCCAGCAGTGAATTCAGGGGAACCTCTGGAAACACCATATATTTT,CASSEFRGTSGNTIYF
TRBD2,few,TRBV11-2,TRBJ2-3,TGTGCCAGCAGTTGGACTAGCGGGGGCCGTGATACGCAGTATTTT,CASSWTSGGRDTQYF
TRBD1,NA,TRBV19,TRBJ2-4,TGTGCCAGTAGTCTGGGACAGCCTAAGAGAAACATTCAGTACTTC,CASSLGQPKRNIQYF
NA,NA,TRBV9,TRBJ1-1,TGTGCCAGCAGCGTAACGACAGCCACTGAAGCTTTCTTT,CASSVTTATEAFF
NA,NA,TRBV3-1/TRBV3-2,TRBJ1-1,TGTGCCAGCAGGACCATCCCCGACACGAACACTGAAGCTTTCTTT,CASRTIPDTNTEAFF
NA,NA,TRBV7-6,TRBJ2-3,TGTGCCAGCAGCCGCAACCCAGGGCCCACGCAGTATTTT,CASSRNPGPTQYF
TRBD1,once,TRBV7-9,TRBJ1-1,TGTGCCAGCAGCCCCAGGGGGCCGGGCACTGAAGCTTTCTTT,CASSPRGPGTEAFF
TRBD1,NA,TRBV9,TRBJ1-4,TGTGCCAGCAGCGTAGGGACAGGGGCGATTAATGAAAAACTGTTTTTT,CASSVGTGAINEKLFF
NA,NA,TRBV6-1,TRBJ2-6,TGTGCCAGCAGTGAAAACAGGGTGGCTGGGGCCAACGTCCTGACTTTC,CASSENRVAGANVLTF
NA,NA,TRBV5-1,TRBJ2-7,TGCGCCAGCAGCTTGGAGTTGGGGGGTGCCTACGAGCAGTACTTC,CASSLELGGAYEQYF
NA,few,TRBV21-1,TRBJ2-7,TGTGCCAGCAGCAGAAGCCGGACAGCTAGCTACGAGCAGTACTTC,CASSRSRTASYEQYF
NA,NA,TRBV24-1,TRBJ2-2,TGTGCCACCAGTGAAACGGACACTCTGCTGTTTTTT,CATSETDTLLFF
NA,NA,TRBV3-1/TRBV3-2,TRBJ2-7,TGTGCCAGCAGCCACTCTACCCCCTCCTACGAGCAGTACTTC,CASSHSTPSYEQYF
TRBD2,few,TRBV2,TRBJ2-2,TGTGCCAGCAGCTACCTCGTCGGACTAGCGGGGGGAAACACCGGGGAGCTGTTTTTT,CASSYLVGLAGGNTGELFF
NA,once,TRBV12-3/TRBV12-4,TRBJ1-2,TGTGCCAGCTCTGGGCCCGCTGGAGGCTACACCTTC,CASSGPAGGYTF
TRBD1,NA,TRBV7-7,TRBJ2-5,TGTGCTAGCAGCTCGACAGGGGCCCAAGAGACCCAGTACTTC,CASSSTGAQETQYF
TRBD1,NA,TRBV5-1,TRBJ1-2,TGCGCCAGCAGCGCAACGGGACAGGTTGACGTGGGCTATGGCTACACCTTC,CASSATGQVDVGYGYTF
TRBD1,NA,TRBV30,TRBJ1-4,TGTGCACTCGGGACAGGGGAGCCCACTAATGAAAAACTGTTTTTT,CALGTGEPTNEKLFF
TRBD2,NA,TRBV5-1,TRBJ2-3,TGCGCCAGCAGTCTGCGGGGGGCCGACACAGATACGCAGTATTTT,CASSLRGADTDTQYF
TRBD2,NA,TRBV5-1,TRBJ2-2,TGCGCCAGCAGCCCGCTTAACGGGAGGCGGCCCGGGGAGCTGTTTTTT,CASSPLNGRRPGELFF
NA,few,TRBV7-7,TRBJ2-5,TGTGCTAGCAGCTTAGCGATTCAGGGAATGGAGACCCAGTACTTC,CASSLAIQGMETQYF
NA,NA,TRBV2,TRBJ1-3,TGTGCCAGCAGCGCGGGATCCTACTCTGGAAACACCATATATTTT,CASSAGSYSGNTIYF
NA,NA,TRBV18,TRBJ2-3,TGTGCCAGCCAAGGAGATCCCACAGATACGCAGTATTTT,CASQGDPTDTQYF
TRBD2,NA,TRBV6-5,TRBJ2-5,TGTGCCAGCAGTTACTCTGGGGGGGAAGAGACCCAGTACTTC,CASSYSGGEETQYF
NA,NA,TRBV7-6,TRBJ1-1,TGTGCCAGCAGCTCGACCAGTGGTTGGGGGCGCACTGAAGCTTTCTTT,CASSSTSGWGRTEAFF
TRBD2,NA,TRBV6-1,TRBJ2-3,TGTGCCTGCGGGGTGGGACTAGCTAGCACAGATACGCAGTATTTT,CACGVGLASTDTQYF
TRBD1,NA,TRBV28,TRBJ1-1,TGTGCCAGCAGTTTAACGGGACAGCCGAACACTGAAGCTTTCTTT,CASSLTGQPNTEAFF
TRBD2,NA,TRBV6-5,TRBJ2-1,TGTGCCAGCATGGCAGGCCTAGCGGGAAGCAGTGAGCAGTTCTTC,CASMAGLAGSSEQFF
TRBD1,NA,TRBV10-3,TRBJ2-6,TGTGCCATCTCAGGGGGCGGGACCTCTGGGGCCAACGTCCTGACTTTC,CAISGGGTSGANVLTF
TRBD1,NA,TRBV4-1,TRBJ2-7,TGCGCCAGCAGCCACCTCCTCCCGGGACAGGGGTTCTACGAGCAGTACTTC,CASSHLLPGQGFYEQYF
NA,NA,TRBV5-8,TRBJ1-2,TGTGCCAGCAGCTTCGTCGACTATGGCTACACCTTC,CASSFVDYGYTF
NA,NA,TRBV5-1,TRBJ1-4,TGCGCCAGCAGCTTGGCCGCAACTAATGAAAAACTGTTTTTT,CASSLAATNEKLFF
TRBD1,NA,TRBV7-6,TRBJ1-5,TGTGCCAGCAGCTTAGCCACCGGGACAGGGGGCGGTCAGCCCCAGCATTTT,CASSLATGTGGGQPQHF
TRBD2,NA,TRBV3-1/TRBV3-2,TRBJ2-1,TGTGCCAGCCTTGCAGGAACTCGTAGCGGGGGGCCGTACAATGAGCAGTTCTTC,CASLAGTRSGGPYNEQFF
NA,NA,TRBV28,TRBJ2-5,TGTGCCAGCAGTTCACCAACACGCCAAGAGACCCAGTACTTC,CASSSPTRQETQYF